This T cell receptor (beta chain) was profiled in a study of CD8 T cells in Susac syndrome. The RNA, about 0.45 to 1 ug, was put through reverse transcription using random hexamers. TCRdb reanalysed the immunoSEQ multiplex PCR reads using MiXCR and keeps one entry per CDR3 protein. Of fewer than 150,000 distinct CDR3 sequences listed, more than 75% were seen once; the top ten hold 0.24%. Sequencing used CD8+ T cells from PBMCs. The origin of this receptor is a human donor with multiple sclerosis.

The CDR3 DNA is TGTGCCAGCAGTTTCCCAACCGGGGAGCTGTTTTTT. Translation: CASSFPTGELFF. The rearrangement links TRBV27 to TRBJ2-2, with D uncertain. The ends were cut back, 3 bases at V and 5 bases at J, with 4 bases in the middle. This CDR3 region has 12 residues. In germline, CDR1 is MNHEY, CDR2 SMNVEV (reference sequence).